Detailed here is one T cell receptor beta chain. The target antigen is unknown. The trim removed 5 bases at V and 7 bases at J, leaving 11 bases unmatched. CDR3 length: 15 residues. The germline gives CDR1 MNHEY, CDR2 SVGAGI. Generated by immunoSEQ multiplex PCR, the TCRdb table keeps only in-frame clones and is missing some. Of 30,000 to 35,000 clones listed, about nine tenths are singletons. These data are taken from a study of OX40 agonist ivuxolimab in advanced cancers. Overall study context: Age averaged around 54 years (range about 23 to 85), and roughly 80% were male.

Autoimmune disease history or systemic immunosuppression led to patients being barred. Blood sampling took place at baseline, cycle 4 day 1, and cycle 7 day 1. Findings and limits, study-wide: In CD8+ T cells, expanded clones were on average more numerous than in CD4+.

The source material was CD4+ or CD8+ T cells sorted from blood, sampled in a trial of the OX40 agonist ivuxolimab. The chain couples TRBV6-5 to TRBJ1-1; 9 bases line up with TRBD1. The receptor was isolated from an adult with an advanced solid tumor such as melanoma, head and neck, liver or kidney cancer. CDR3 nucleotide sequence: TGTGCCAGCAGTCTACAGGGGGCGCTCGGGGGTGAAGCTTTCTTT. The encoded protein is CASSLQGALGGEAFF.